Listed here are 6 T cell receptor beta chains from one sample, sequenced in a study of T cells in Graves' hyperthyroidism and ophthalmopathy. Amplification targeted TCR beta CDR3 regions from RNA transcripts. HTBI primers were employed in a first-round RT-PCR of the TCR CDR3. TCRdb called the multiplex PCR reads again in MiXCR, with one record for every CDR3 protein. This table has more than 550,000 distinct CDR3 sequences, around 19% appearing once. Sequencing was done on a sample of blood. The receptors stem from a woman between 45 and 65 years old with Graves' hyperthyroidism that later progressed to Graves' ophthalmopathy.

The chain couples TRBV29-1 to TRBJ2-7, with TRBD1 matching over 7 bases. The CDR3 extends over 15 amino acids. CDR1 is SQVTM and CDR2 is ANQGSEA in the germline V gene. V was clipped by 0 bases and J by 1 base; unmatched bases: 6. This CDR3 is CSVEESRTGSYEQYF. The CDR3 coding sequence is TGCAGCGTTGAAGAAAGCAGGACAGGATCCTACGAGCAGTACTTC.

Many counts were recorded for this clonotype. The chain employs TRBV3-1 and TRBJ1-2; no definite D call. This CDR3 is built from 14 residues. V lost 6 bases to trimming and J lost 2 bases, with 13 bases between them. Germline V gene sequence: CDR1 LGHDT, CDR2 YNNKEL (reference sequence). CDR3 sequence: CASRNDPGNYGYTF. CDR3 DNA: TGTGCCAGCAGGAACGACCCGGGGAACTATGGCTACACCTTC. Full variable domain (missing parts from reference TRBV3-1 and TRBJ1-2): DTAVSQTPKYLVTQMGNDKSIKCEQNLGHDTMYWYKQDSKKFLKIMFSYNNKELIINETVPNRFSPKSPDKAHLNLHINSLELGDSAVYFCASRNDPGNYGYTFGSGTRLTVV.

The chain recombines TRBV12-5 with TRBJ2-7; a weak D match, TRBD1 (5 bases). V lost 5 bases to trimming and J lost 4 bases, with 12 bases between them. CDR1 and CDR2 from the germline V gene are LGHNT and FRNRAP. The CDR3 covers 13 residues. Written as DNA, the CDR3 is TGTGCTAGTGGTCTCGGAAGGGGATACGAGCAGTACTTC. This encodes CASGLGRGYEQYF. Looking up the rest from reference TRBV12-5 and TRBJ2-7 gives the full variable domain: DARVTQTPRHKVTEMGQEVTMRCQPILGHNTVFWYRQTMMQGLELLAYFRNRAPLDDSGMPKDRFSAEMPDATLATLKIQPSEPRDSAVYFCASGLGRGYEQYFGPGTRLTVT.

The chain uses TRBV10-3 and TRBJ2-3, with D hard to call. Per the germline V gene, CDR1 is ENHRY and CDR2 is SYGVKD. V dropped 8 bases and J dropped 0 bases, with 9 bases sitting between them. The CDR3 is 13 amino acids. CDR3 in amino acids: CAIRPPSTDTQYF. The CDR3 bases are TGTGCCATCCGGCCCCCTAGCACAGATACGCAGTATTTT.

A few counts support this clonotype. V is TRBV20-1 and J is TRBJ2-2; 7 bases map to TRBD1. The V gene's germline CDR1 is DFQATT and CDR2 SNEGSKA (reference sequence). The V segment lost 2 bases and the J segment 0 bases; nucleotides outside the gene matches: 3. This CDR3 has 15 residues. The CDR3 spells CSARMTGSNTGELFF. CDR3 bases: TGCAGTGCTAGAATGACAGGGTCGAACACCGGGGAGCTGTTTTTT.

This clonotype was found many times. The chain links TRBV5-1 to TRBJ2-2; D is ambiguous. The CDR3 sequence is 12 residues long. With 0 bases removed from V and 7 bases from J, the gap between germline ends came to 4 bases. Germline V gene sequence: CDR1 SGHRS, CDR2 YFSETQ. The CDR3 nucleotides read TGCGCCAGCAGCTTGGAGGTCGGGGAGCTGTTTTTT. Translating it yields CASSLEVGELFF. The full variable domain, its missing parts supplied by reference TRBV5-1 and TRBJ2-2, is KAGVTQTPRYLIKTRGQQVTLSCSPISGHRSVSWYQQTPGQGLQFLFEYFSETQRNKGNFPGRFSGRQFSNSRSEMNVSTLELGDSALYLCASSLEVGELFFGEGSRLTVL.